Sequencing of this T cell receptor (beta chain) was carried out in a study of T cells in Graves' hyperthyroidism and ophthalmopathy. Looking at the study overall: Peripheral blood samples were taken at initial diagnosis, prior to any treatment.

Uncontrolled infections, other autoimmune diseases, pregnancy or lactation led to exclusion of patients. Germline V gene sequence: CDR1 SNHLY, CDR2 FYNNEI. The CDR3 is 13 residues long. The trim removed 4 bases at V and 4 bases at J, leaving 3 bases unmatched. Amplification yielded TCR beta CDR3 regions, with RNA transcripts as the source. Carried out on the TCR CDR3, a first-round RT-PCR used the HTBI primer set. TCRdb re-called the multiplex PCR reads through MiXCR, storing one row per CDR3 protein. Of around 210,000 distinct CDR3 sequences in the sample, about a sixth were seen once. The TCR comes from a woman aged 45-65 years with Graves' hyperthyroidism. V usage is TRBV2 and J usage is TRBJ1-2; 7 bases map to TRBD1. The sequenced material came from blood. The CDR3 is CASSADRVYGYTF. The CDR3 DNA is TGTGCCAGCAGTGCCGACAGGGTCTATGGCTACACCTTC.